A selection of T cell receptor beta chains follows, all from one sample in a study of T cell repertoires in cytomegalovirus infection. TCRdb analysed the reads with MiXCR anew, one entry per CDR3 protein. The sample records 71,000 or so distinct CDR3 sequences, approximately 22% being singletons. No antigens are known for them. Source: CD8+ T cells from cultured PBMCs, taken from culture after CMV antigen stimulation. These receptors came from a human donor in good health (CMV status not recorded). Some clones in this sample may be carry-over from other donors' samples. CDR3s leave out the opening cysteine and the closing phenylalanine or tryptophan. Each record gives: J gene, D gene, V gene, CDR3 protein. The D gene is left open where the match is weak.

>TRBJ2-7|TRBD1|TRBV12-3/TRBV12-4
ASSLGQLGSYEQY
>TRBJ1-2|.|TRBV7-6
ASSLYANYGYT
>TRBJ2-7|.|TRBV6-5
ASSYNGGGPTYEQY
>TRBJ2-3|.|TRBV7-2
ASSRLGLGRDTQY
>TRBJ2-7|.|TRBV7-9
ASSSSTGAIYEQY
>TRBJ2-7|.|TRBV19
ASSIFSGNHEQY
>TRBJ2-6|.|TRBV29-1
SVVGFTGANVLT
>TRBJ2-7|TRBD1|TRBV6-1
ASSEWLQGYEQY
>TRBJ1-4|TRBD1|TRBV12-3/TRBV12-4
ASTLTGGAEKLF
>TRBJ2-1|.|TRBV4-3
ASSQAMDVSSYNEQF
>TRBJ1-2|.|TRBV4-1
ASSQEGLGVLYANYGYT
>TRBJ2-1|.|TRBV5-6
ASSLETDSSYNEQF
>TRBJ2-1|TRBD2|TRBV7-2
ASSPLAGGMKNEQF
>TRBJ1-1|TRBD1|TRBV7-2
ASSRPPTGVGNTEAF
>TRBJ1-1|.|TRBV5-5
ASSFHQGSEAF
>TRBJ2-7|.|TRBV7-9
ASSPHDTYEQY
>TRBJ1-2|.|TRBV12-3/TRBV12-4
ATHRLPNYGYT
>TRBJ1-1|.|TRBV25-1
ASSELAANTEAF
>TRBJ2-7|.|TRBV28
ASSLERAYEQY
>TRBJ2-5|.|TRBV7-8
ASTLLAPGEETQY
>TRBJ2-7|TRBD1|TRBV4-3
ASSQITTGYYEQY
>TRBJ1-1|.|TRBV7-6
ASSLEGTVNTEAF
>TRBJ2-5|.|TRBV20-1
SARDRGRRVQETQY
>TRBJ1-2|TRBD1|TRBV6-1
ASSHAGQGLRTNYGYT
>TRBJ2-1|.|TRBV11-1
ASSPDSGEQF
>TRBJ2-3|.|TRBV7-9
ASSFQGGVDTQY
>TRBJ1-2|.|TRBV5-6
ASSLDPGNYGYT
>TRBJ2-3|TRBD2|TRBV5-1
ASSSREGFTDTQY
>TRBJ1-6|.|TRBV6-5
ASSYFDRRDSPLH